This is a list of T cell receptor beta chains from one sample in a study of blood T cells in healthy people across ages. TCRdb redid the calling of the 5' RACE reads with MiXCR, one entry per CDR3 protein. This sample has 1.5 million to 2 million distinct CDR3 sequences, with roughly 50% found just once. Sequenced: blood. The source is a woman aged 40 to 55 in good health. CDR3s include the opening cysteine and the closing phenylalanine or tryptophan. The order of the fields is clone size, J gene, D gene, V gene, CDR3 DNA, CDR3 protein. D genes are given only for firm matches. Expanded clones get a size class; other rows say once, few or many, or leave the size out.

clone size: few
J gene: TRBJ2-5
D gene: -
V gene: TRBV7-2
CDR3 DNA: TGTGCCAGCAGTAGAGACAGGAGGAGCCAAGAGACCCAGTACTTC
CDR3 protein: CASSRDRRSQETQYF

clone size: -
J gene: TRBJ2-6
D gene: -
V gene: TRBV28
CDR3 DNA: TGTGCCAGCAGAGGCAGGGGCATGGGGGCCAACGTCCTGACTTTC
CDR3 protein: CASRGRGMGANVLTF

clone size: -
J gene: TRBJ2-7
D gene: TRBD2
V gene: TRBV5-1
CDR3 DNA: TGCGCCAGCAGCTTGAGTGGAGCGGGGGTGGTAGGCGAGCAGTACTTC
CDR3 protein: CASSLSGAGVVGEQYF

clone size: -
J gene: TRBJ2-5
D gene: -
V gene: TRBV14
CDR3 DNA: TGTGCCAGCAGCCAGACGCTCCGGGGACAGTACTTC
CDR3 protein: CASSQTLRGQYF

clone size: few
J gene: TRBJ2-5
D gene: TRBD2
V gene: TRBV6-5
CDR3 DNA: TGTGCCAGCAGCCGCCCCCGCGGGGGGATTGAGACCCAGTACTTC
CDR3 protein: CASSRPRGGIETQYF

clone size: many
J gene: TRBJ2-5
D gene: -
V gene: TRBV7-2
CDR3 DNA: TGTGCCAGCTCCCTTACGGGTCGGGGAGAGACCCAGTACTTC
CDR3 protein: CASSLTGRGETQYF

clone size: -
J gene: TRBJ1-5
D gene: -
V gene: TRBV7-2
CDR3 DNA: TGTGCCAGCAGCTTAAGCCGGGAGAACAATCAGCCCCAGCATTTT
CDR3 protein: CASSLSRENNQPQHF

clone size: once
J gene: TRBJ2-4
D gene: -
V gene: TRBV2
CDR3 DNA: TGTGCCAGCAGTGTCCAGGAGGGAAACATTCAGTACTTC
CDR3 protein: CASSVQEGNIQYF

clone size: many
J gene: TRBJ2-7
D gene: TRBD1
V gene: TRBV20-1
CDR3 DNA: TGCAGTGCCCACAGGGACAGGGGACAGCCCTACGAGCAGTACTTC
CDR3 protein: CSAHRDRGQPYEQYF

clone size: -
J gene: TRBJ1-4
D gene: -
V gene: TRBV20-1
CDR3 DNA: TGCAGTGCTAGTGGGGATTGGAAGGAAAAACTGTTTTTT
CDR3 protein: CSASGDWKEKLFF

clone size: once
J gene: TRBJ2-2
D gene: TRBD1
V gene: TRBV15
CDR3 DNA: TGTGCCACCAGCAGAAACAGGGGGAGGAACACCGGGGAGCTGTTTTTT
CDR3 protein: CATSRNRGRNTGELFF

clone size: once
J gene: TRBJ1-2
D gene: -
V gene: TRBV2
CDR3 DNA: TGTGCCAGCAGTGGGGAAGCTAACTATGGCTACACCTTC
CDR3 protein: CASSGEANYGYTF

clone size: -
J gene: TRBJ2-7
D gene: -
V gene: TRBV5-1
CDR3 DNA: TGCGCCAGCAGCCTCCAAGGGGGGCTCAATGAGCAGTACTTC
CDR3 protein: CASSLQGGLNEQYF

clone size: -
J gene: TRBJ2-7
D gene: -
V gene: TRBV6-5
CDR3 DNA: TGTGCCAGCAGTTACTCGGGGGAATACGAGCAGTACTTC
CDR3 protein: CASSYSGEYEQYF

clone size: -
J gene: TRBJ1-2
D gene: TRBD1
V gene: TRBV28
CDR3 DNA: TGTGCCAGCAGTTACCGGGACAGGGCCAGGGGTTATGGCTACACCTTC
CDR3 protein: CASSYRDRARGYGYTF

clone size: few
J gene: TRBJ2-7
D gene: TRBD2
V gene: TRBV20-1
CDR3 DNA: TGCAGTGCCCCACTAGCGGGGTCTTACGAGCAGTACTTC
CDR3 protein: CSAPLAGSYEQYF

clone size: few
J gene: TRBJ2-1
D gene: -
V gene: TRBV4-3
CDR3 DNA: TGCGCCAGCAGCCAAGATTGGTTTGACAATGAGCAGTTCTTC
CDR3 protein: CASSQDWFDNEQFF

clone size: -
J gene: TRBJ2-1
D gene: -
V gene: TRBV27
CDR3 DNA: TGTGCCAGCAGTCCCTTTCTCCAGGGGAGAGAGCAGTTCTTC
CDR3 protein: CASSPFLQGREQFF

clone size: -
J gene: TRBJ2-3
D gene: -
V gene: TRBV6-5
CDR3 DNA: TGTGCCAGCAGTTACTCGGAATTAAGCACAGATACGCAGTATTTT
CDR3 protein: CASSYSELSTDTQYF

clone size: -
J gene: TRBJ2-1
D gene: TRBD1
V gene: TRBV25-1
CDR3 DNA: TGTGCCAGCAGTGAAGGCGGGACAGGGGGCACTGAGCAGTTCTTC
CDR3 protein: CASSEGGTGGTEQFF

clone size: few
J gene: TRBJ1-1
D gene: -
V gene: TRBV6-6
CDR3 DNA: TGTGCCAGCAGCCCAGGGACGTCTGAAGCTTTCTTT
CDR3 protein: CASSPGTSEAFF

clone size: many
J gene: TRBJ1-6
D gene: TRBD1
V gene: TRBV15
CDR3 DNA: TGTGCCACCAGCAGAGATGGAGGGGGCAGTTCACCCCTCCACTTT
CDR3 protein: CATSRDGGGSSPLHF

clone size: once
J gene: TRBJ1-5
D gene: TRBD1
V gene: TRBV20-1
CDR3 DNA: TGCAGTGCTAATGACAGGGTTAGCAATCAGCCCCAGCATTTT
CDR3 protein: CSANDRVSNQPQHF

clone size: -
J gene: TRBJ2-7
D gene: TRBD2
V gene: TRBV6-2/TRBV6-3
CDR3 DNA: TGTGCCAGCACCTTAGCGGGTCCCTCCTACGAGCAGTACTTC
CDR3 protein: CASTLAGPSYEQYF

clone size: -
J gene: TRBJ1-2
D gene: TRBD1
V gene: TRBV28
CDR3 DNA: TGTGCCAGCAGCGCAACAGGGGTGGGCTATGGCTACACCTTC
CDR3 protein: CASSATGVGYGYTF

clone size: -
J gene: TRBJ2-7
D gene: -
V gene: TRBV6-2/TRBV6-3
CDR3 DNA: TGTGCCAGCAGTTGGACAGTCAGCTCCTACGAGCAGTACTTC
CDR3 protein: CASSWTVSSYEQYF

clone size: few
J gene: TRBJ2-7
D gene: -
V gene: TRBV7-2
CDR3 DNA: TGTGCCAGCAGCAATGGCCACGAGCAGTACTTC
CDR3 protein: CASSNGHEQYF

clone size: -
J gene: TRBJ2-3
D gene: -
V gene: TRBV2
CDR3 DNA: TGTGCCAGCCATCGAAGGGTATCCATTTCGGAAACAGATACGCAGTATTTT
CDR3 protein: CASHRRVSISETDTQYF

clone size: -
J gene: TRBJ2-7
D gene: TRBD1
V gene: TRBV6-2/TRBV6-3
CDR3 DNA: TGTGCCAGCAGTGCCGGACAGGGGCCCCTCTACGAGCAGTACTTC
CDR3 protein: CASSAGQGPLYEQYF

clone size: -
J gene: TRBJ2-1
D gene: TRBD1
V gene: TRBV11-2
CDR3 DNA: TGTGCCAGCAGCACGGACAGGGGCCGGATATACGGCCTATACAATGAGCAGTTCTTC
CDR3 protein: CASSTDRGRIYGLYNEQFF

clone size: -
J gene: TRBJ2-3
D gene: -
V gene: TRBV5-1
CDR3 DNA: TGCGCCAGCAGCTTGGGAGCGCGTGGGGCAGATACGCAGTATTTT
CDR3 protein: CASSLGARGADTQYF

clone size: -
J gene: TRBJ2-7
D gene: -
V gene: TRBV10-3
CDR3 DNA: TGTGCCATCAGTGAGTCTGGACTGGGCTCCTACGAGCAGTACTTC
CDR3 protein: CAISESGLGSYEQYF

clone size: many
J gene: TRBJ2-7
D gene: TRBD1
V gene: TRBV29-1
CDR3 DNA: TGCAGCGCCGGGACAGGGGCCTCCTACGAGCAGTACTTC
CDR3 protein: CSAGTGASYEQYF

clone size: few
J gene: TRBJ2-1
D gene: TRBD1
V gene: TRBV29-1
CDR3 DNA: TGCAGCGTTGGGCAGGGGGCCAACAATGAGCAGTTCTTC
CDR3 protein: CSVGQGANNEQFF

clone size: -
J gene: TRBJ1-5
D gene: -
V gene: TRBV20-1
CDR3 DNA: TGCAGTGCTAGAGATCTTCGGGGGGGTGCGAGCAATCAGCCCCAGCATTTT
CDR3 protein: CSARDLRGGASNQPQHF

clone size: -
J gene: TRBJ2-5
D gene: -
V gene: TRBV2
CDR3 DNA: TGTGCCAGCAGTGAAGCGACGGGTTTGCAGTACTTC
CDR3 protein: CASSEATGLQYF

clone size: -
J gene: TRBJ2-1
D gene: TRBD1
V gene: TRBV13
CDR3 DNA: TGTGCCAGCAGCTTGGGGACAGGGGGTTTTGGTGAGCAGTTCTTC
CDR3 protein: CASSLGTGGFGEQFF

clone size: -
J gene: TRBJ1-2
D gene: TRBD1
V gene: TRBV5-1
CDR3 DNA: TGCGCCAGCAGCTTGGGGGACAGGGGCGCCTACTACACCTTC
CDR3 protein: CASSLGDRGAYYTF

clone size: few
J gene: TRBJ1-5
D gene: -
V gene: TRBV20-1
CDR3 DNA: TGCAGTGCGCCCGTGGTGGGTTCTCAGCCCCAGCATTTT
CDR3 protein: CSAPVVGSQPQHF

clone size: -
J gene: TRBJ2-6
D gene: -
V gene: TRBV5-4
CDR3 DNA: TGTGCCAGCAGCTCCCCTACTGGGGCCAACGTCCTGACTTTC
CDR3 protein: CASSSPTGANVLTF

clone size: few
J gene: TRBJ1-2
D gene: -
V gene: TRBV3-1
CDR3 DNA: TGTGCCAGCAGCCTCAGGGAGTGGGGCTACACCTTC
CDR3 protein: CASSLREWGYTF

clone size: -
J gene: TRBJ1-2
D gene: -
V gene: TRBV28
CDR3 DNA: TGTGCCAGCAGTTTCTGGGACGGCTATGGCTACACCTTC
CDR3 protein: CASSFWDGYGYTF

clone size: few
J gene: TRBJ2-3
D gene: -
V gene: TRBV6-5
CDR3 DNA: TGTGCCAGCAGTTACACCTTCCGGGGTCCGGATACGCAGTATTTT
CDR3 protein: CASSYTFRGPDTQYF

clone size: -
J gene: TRBJ2-4
D gene: -
V gene: TRBV6-2/TRBV6-3
CDR3 DNA: TGTGCCAGCAGTTACTCGAGGATTAAAACACAGAACCAAAACATTCAGTACTTC
CDR3 protein: CASSYSRIKTQNQNIQYF

clone size: -
J gene: TRBJ2-3
D gene: TRBD2
V gene: TRBV27
CDR3 DNA: TGTGCCAGCAGTTTATACGGGGGGGTGGATACGCAGTATTTT
CDR3 protein: CASSLYGGVDTQYF

clone size: few
J gene: TRBJ2-5
D gene: -
V gene: TRBV6-5
CDR3 DNA: TGTGCCAGCAGTTATAGGGGTAGCGGAGCACGTTCGGGGACCCAGTACTTC
CDR3 protein: CASSYRGSGARSGTQYF

clone size: -
J gene: TRBJ1-2
D gene: -
V gene: TRBV29-1
CDR3 DNA: TGCAGCGCCGGGGGAGTCTTCGACTATGGCTACACCTTC
CDR3 protein: CSAGGVFDYGYTF

clone size: few
J gene: TRBJ2-5
D gene: -
V gene: TRBV24-1
CDR3 DNA: TGTGCCACCAGTTTAGATGAAGAGACCCAGTACTTC
CDR3 protein: CATSLDEETQYF

clone size: -
J gene: TRBJ1-2
D gene: -
V gene: TRBV20-1
CDR3 DNA: TGCAGTGCTAGAGATTCGCAGGGTCCCTATGGCTACACCTTC
CDR3 protein: CSARDSQGPYGYTF

clone size: -
J gene: TRBJ2-1
D gene: TRBD2
V gene: TRBV9
CDR3 DNA: TGTGCCAGCAGCGTAGCATTAGCGGGAGGAAATGAGCAGTTCTTC
CDR3 protein: CASSVALAGGNEQFF

clone size: -
J gene: TRBJ1-2
D gene: TRBD1
V gene: TRBV5-1
CDR3 DNA: TGCGCCAGCAGCGCCCGGGACAGCTATGGCTACACCTTC
CDR3 protein: CASSARDSYGYTF

clone size: few
J gene: TRBJ2-6
D gene: -
V gene: TRBV4-3
CDR3 DNA: TGCGCCAGCAGCCAAGCAGTTGGGCCTGGGGCCAACGTCCTGACTTTC
CDR3 protein: CASSQAVGPGANVLTF

clone size: -
J gene: TRBJ2-3
D gene: -
V gene: TRBV6-5
CDR3 DNA: TGTGCCAGCAGTTACCTTTCTGGGATTAGCACAGATACGCAGTATTTT
CDR3 protein: CASSYLSGISTDTQYF

clone size: few
J gene: TRBJ2-5
D gene: -
V gene: TRBV12-3/TRBV12-4
CDR3 DNA: TGTGCCAGCATGGCAGAGACCCAGTACTTC
CDR3 protein: CASMAETQYF